A single sample is the source of the 7 T cell receptor beta chains below, sequenced in a study of glioma-infiltrating T cells after dendritic cell vaccination. This table comes from immunoSEQ multiplex PCR, and its TCRdb copy is limited to in-frame clones, with some not included. The sample consists of tens of thousands of clones, around 84% of them appearing once. The time point denotes: after dendritic cell vaccination, including at tumor progression/relapse. Sample: blood, taken after dendritic cell vaccination. The receptor source for this set is a human donor with glioblastoma.

The J gene is TRBJ2-7, the V gene TRBV18; possible D gene TRBD2, 5 bases. The germline V and J ends were trimmed by 4 bases and 4 bases, with 11 bases remaining between them. The CDR3 consists of 13 residues. The germline V gene encodes CDR1 KGHSH and CDR2 LQKENI. The CDR3 loop reads CASSLGLLYEQYF. The CDR3 DNA is TGTGCCAGCTCACTCGGACTGCTATACGAGCAGTACTTC.

The chain carries TRBV12-5 and TRBJ1-3; 9 bases match TRBD1. Germline CDR1 LGHNT, CDR2 FRNRAP. The CDR3 is 16 amino acids. Unmatched junction bases numbered 5, after V lost 4 bases and J lost 1 base. CDR3 residues: CASGSNRGRSGNTIYF. The DNA for the CDR3 is TGTGCTAGTGGTTCCAACAGGGGGCGGTCTGGAAACACCATATATTTT.

V and J are TRBV7-3 and TRBJ2-1; tentatively, D is TRBD2 (6 bases). Germline V gene sequence: CDR1 SGHTA, CDR2 FQGTGA. There are 15 residues in the CDR3. V gave up 0 bases and J gave up 4 bases, with 10 bases separating them. CDR3: CASSLTRESYNEQFF. DNA for the CDR3: TGTGCCAGCAGCTTAACACGGGAGTCATACAATGAGCAGTTCTTC.

The rearrangement links TRBV4-1 to TRBJ1-6; D not certain. Trimming left V 2 bases short and J 9 bases short, with 14 bases between. The CDR3 has 15 residues. Germline lookup yields CDR1 MGHRA and CDR2 YSYEKL. In DNA form, the CDR3 reads TGCGCCAGCAGCCAAATGAGGAGCAGTTCTTCACCCCTCCACTTT. The encoded protein is CASSQMRSSSSPLHF.

The chain has TRBV7-6 and TRBJ2-7, with 11 bases matching TRBD1. The V segment lost 5 bases and the J segment 5 bases; nucleotides outside the gene matches: 5. Germline V gives CDR1 SGHVS, CDR2 FNYEAQ. The CDR3 totals 14 residues. CDR3 loop: CASSRDRGSDEQYF. The CDR3 coding sequence is TGTGCCAGCAGCCGGGACAGGGGGTCTGACGAGCAGTACTTC.

This clone was detected a few times. This rearrangement joins TRBV5-1 to TRBJ2-2, with 13 bases identical to TRBD2. This CDR3 region has 16 residues. CDR1 is SGHRS, CDR2 YFSETQ, per germline. V trimming: 8 bases; J trimming: 7 bases; junction bases outside the gene matches: 11. Here the CDR3 DNA reads TGCGCCAGAGTACTAGCGGGGGGGCCTTCGGTCGGGGAGCTGTTTTTT. Translated: CARVLAGGPSVGELFF.

The chain links TRBV19 to TRBJ2-3; D gene ambiguous. V was pared by 6 bases and J by 0 bases, with 19 bases between. Germline V CDR1 and CDR2: LNHDA, SQIVND (reference sequence). This CDR3 spans 17 amino acids. The CDR3 DNA reads TGTGCCAGTAGCGTACTTAGTAAGGAGCTAAGCACAGATACGCAGTATTTT. It yields the protein CASSVLSKELSTDTQYF. Together with reference TRBV19 and TRBJ2-3, the CDR3 gives the full variable domain: DGGITQSPKYLFRKEGQNVTLSCEQNLNHDAMYWYRQDPGQGLRLIYYSQIVNDFQKGDIAEGYSVSREKKESFPLTVTSAQKNPTAFYLCASSVLSKELSTDTQYFGPGTRLTVL.